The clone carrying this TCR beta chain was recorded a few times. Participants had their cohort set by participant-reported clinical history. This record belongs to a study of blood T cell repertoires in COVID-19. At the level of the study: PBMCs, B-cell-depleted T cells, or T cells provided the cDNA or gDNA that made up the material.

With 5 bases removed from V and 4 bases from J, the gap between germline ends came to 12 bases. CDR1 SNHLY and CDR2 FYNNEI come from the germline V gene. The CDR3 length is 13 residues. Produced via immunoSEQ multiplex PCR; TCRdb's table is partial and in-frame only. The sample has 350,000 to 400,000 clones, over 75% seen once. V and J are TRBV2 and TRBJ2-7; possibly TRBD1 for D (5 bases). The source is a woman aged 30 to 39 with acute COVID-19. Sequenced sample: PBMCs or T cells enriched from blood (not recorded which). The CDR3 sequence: CASSPRRGYEQYF. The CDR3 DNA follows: TGTGCCAGCAGTCCAAGAAGGGGTTACGAGCAGTACTTC. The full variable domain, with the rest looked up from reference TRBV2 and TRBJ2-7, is EPEVTQTPSHQVTQMGQEVILRCVPISNHLYFYWYRQILGQKVEFLVSFYNNEISEKSEIFDDQFSVERPDGSNFTLKIRSTKLEDSAMYFCASSPRRGYEQYFGPGTRLTVT.